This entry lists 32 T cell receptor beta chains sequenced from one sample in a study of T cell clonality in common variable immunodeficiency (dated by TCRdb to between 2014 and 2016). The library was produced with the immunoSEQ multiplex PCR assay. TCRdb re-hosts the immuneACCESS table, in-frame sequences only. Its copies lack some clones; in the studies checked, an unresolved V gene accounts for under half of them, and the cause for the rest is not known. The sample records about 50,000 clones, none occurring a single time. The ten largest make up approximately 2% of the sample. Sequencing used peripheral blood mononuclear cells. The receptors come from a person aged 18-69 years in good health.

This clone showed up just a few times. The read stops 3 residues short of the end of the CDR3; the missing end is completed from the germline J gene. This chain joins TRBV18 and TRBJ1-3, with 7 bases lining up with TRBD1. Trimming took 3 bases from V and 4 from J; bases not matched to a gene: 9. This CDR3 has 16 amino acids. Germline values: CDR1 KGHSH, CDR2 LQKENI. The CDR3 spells CASSPYLQGSGNTIYF. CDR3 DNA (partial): TGTGCCAGCTCACCCTACTTACAGGGGTCGGGAAACACC.

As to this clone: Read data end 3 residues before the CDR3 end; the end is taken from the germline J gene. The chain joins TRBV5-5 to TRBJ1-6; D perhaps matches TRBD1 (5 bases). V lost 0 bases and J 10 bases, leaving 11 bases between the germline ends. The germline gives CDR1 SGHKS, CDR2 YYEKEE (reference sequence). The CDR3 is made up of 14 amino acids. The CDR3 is CASSLAFRESPLHF. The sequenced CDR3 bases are TGTGCCAGCAGCTTGGCCTTCAGGGAATCACCC.

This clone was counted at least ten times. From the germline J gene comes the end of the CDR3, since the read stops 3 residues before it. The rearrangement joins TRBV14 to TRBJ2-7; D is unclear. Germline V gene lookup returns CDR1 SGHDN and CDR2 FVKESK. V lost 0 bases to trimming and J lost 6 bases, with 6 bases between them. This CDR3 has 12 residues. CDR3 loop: CASSQDQGEQYF. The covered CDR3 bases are TGTGCCAGCAGCCAAGATCAAGGCGAG.

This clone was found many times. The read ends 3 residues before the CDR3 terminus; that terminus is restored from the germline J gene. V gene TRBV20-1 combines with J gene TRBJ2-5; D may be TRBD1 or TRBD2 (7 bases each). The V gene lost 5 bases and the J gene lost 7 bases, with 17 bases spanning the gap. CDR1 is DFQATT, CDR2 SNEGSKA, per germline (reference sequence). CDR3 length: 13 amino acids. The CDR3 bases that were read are TGCAGTGCTTACCGACAGGGAGGGATGACC. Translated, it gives CSAYRQGGMT. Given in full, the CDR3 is CSAYRQGGMTQYF.

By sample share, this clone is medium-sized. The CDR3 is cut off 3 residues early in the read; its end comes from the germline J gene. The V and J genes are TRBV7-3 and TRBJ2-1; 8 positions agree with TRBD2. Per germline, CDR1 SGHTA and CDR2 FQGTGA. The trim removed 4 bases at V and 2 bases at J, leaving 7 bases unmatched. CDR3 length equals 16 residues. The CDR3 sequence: CASSSVSGTTYNEQFF. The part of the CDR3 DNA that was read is TGTGCCAGCAGCTCTGTTAGCGGGACTACCTACAATGAG.

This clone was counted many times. Incomplete CDR3 DNA: TGTGCCAGCAGCTCCAGACAAGACTATGGC. Translated, it gives CASSSRQDYG. The complete CDR3 protein is CASSSRQDYGYTF. The chain uses TRBV14 and TRBJ1-2; D is uncertain. The read ends 3 residues shy of where the CDR3 ends; the end is completed using the germline J gene. V was clipped by 5 bases and J by 3 bases, with 10 bases between them. Per germline, CDR1 SGHDN and CDR2 FVKESK. CDR3 length: 13 amino acids.

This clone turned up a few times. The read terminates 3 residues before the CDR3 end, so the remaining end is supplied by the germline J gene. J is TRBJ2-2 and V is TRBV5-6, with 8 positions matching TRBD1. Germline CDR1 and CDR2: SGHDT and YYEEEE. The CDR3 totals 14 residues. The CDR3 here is CASSRGQGDSPLFF. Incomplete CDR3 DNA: TGTGCCAGCAGCAGAGGACAGGGTGATTCACCG.

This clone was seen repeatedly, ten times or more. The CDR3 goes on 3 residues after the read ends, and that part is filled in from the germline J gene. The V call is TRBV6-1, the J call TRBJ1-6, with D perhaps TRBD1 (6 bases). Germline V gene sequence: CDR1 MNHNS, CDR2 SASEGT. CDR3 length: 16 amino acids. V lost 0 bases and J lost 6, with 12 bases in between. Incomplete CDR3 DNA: TGTGCCAGCAGTGAAGCGATCGGCAGGGGTAATTCACCC. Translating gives CASSEAIGRGNSP. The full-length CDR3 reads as CASSEAIGRGNSPLHF.

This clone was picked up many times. The CDR3 DNA, read in part, is TGTGCCAGCAGCTCGATAGCGGGGGGGGGCACAGATACG. Its translation: CASSSIAGGGTDT. The whole CDR3 is CASSSIAGGGTDTQYF. V is TRBV7-3 and J is TRBJ2-3; 11 nucleotides line up with TRBD2. The observed sequence ends 3 residues before the CDR3 terminus, with the missing tail filled in from the germline J gene. This CDR3 has 16 amino acids. The germline gives CDR1 SGHTA, CDR2 FQGTGA. V lost 4 bases to trimming and J lost 1 base; unmatched junction nucleotides: 4.

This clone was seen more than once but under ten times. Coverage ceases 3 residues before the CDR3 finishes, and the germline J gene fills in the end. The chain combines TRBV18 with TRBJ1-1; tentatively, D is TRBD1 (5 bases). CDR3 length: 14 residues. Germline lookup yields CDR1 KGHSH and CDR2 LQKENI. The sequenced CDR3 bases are TGTGCCAGCTCACCACGGGAGGGTAGGGGTACA. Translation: CASSPREGRGT. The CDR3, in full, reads CASSPREGRGTAFF.

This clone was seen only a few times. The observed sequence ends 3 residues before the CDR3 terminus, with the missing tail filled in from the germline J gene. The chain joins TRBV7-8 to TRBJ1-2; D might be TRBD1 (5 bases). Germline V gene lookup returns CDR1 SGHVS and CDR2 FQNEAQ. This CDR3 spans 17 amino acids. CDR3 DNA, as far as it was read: TGTGCCAGCAGCTCTCGGACCGGCGTGGGGGGAGGGGATACG. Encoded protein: CASSSRTGVGGGDT. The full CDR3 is CASSSRTGVGGGDTYTF.

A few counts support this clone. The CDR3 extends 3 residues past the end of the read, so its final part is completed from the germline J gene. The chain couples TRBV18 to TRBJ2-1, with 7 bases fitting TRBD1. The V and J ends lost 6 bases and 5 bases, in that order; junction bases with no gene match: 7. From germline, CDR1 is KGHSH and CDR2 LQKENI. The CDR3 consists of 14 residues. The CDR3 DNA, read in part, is TGTGCCAGCTCCCCCCAGACAGGGAACAATGAG. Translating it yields CASSPQTGNNE. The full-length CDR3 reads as CASSPQTGNNEQFF.

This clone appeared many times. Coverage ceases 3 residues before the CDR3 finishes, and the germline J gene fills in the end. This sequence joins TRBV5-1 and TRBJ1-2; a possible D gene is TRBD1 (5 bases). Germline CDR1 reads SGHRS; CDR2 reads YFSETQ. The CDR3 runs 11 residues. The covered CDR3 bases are TGCGCCAGCAGCCTAGGGGAAGGC. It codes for CASSLGEG. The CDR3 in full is CASSLGEGYTF.

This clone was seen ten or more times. The CDR3 protein is CSARGGTTYNEQFF. The CDR3 bases that were read are TGCAGTGCTAGAGGCGGGACTACCTACAATGAG. The rearrangement uses TRBV20-1 and TRBJ2-1; 7 nucleotides agree with TRBD2. The CDR3 goes on 3 residues after the read ends, and that part is filled in from the germline J gene. Trimming cost V 1 base and J 2 bases; bases outside gene matches: 2. This CDR3 is 14 amino acids long. Germline CDR1 reads DFQATT; CDR2 reads SNEGSKA (reference sequence).

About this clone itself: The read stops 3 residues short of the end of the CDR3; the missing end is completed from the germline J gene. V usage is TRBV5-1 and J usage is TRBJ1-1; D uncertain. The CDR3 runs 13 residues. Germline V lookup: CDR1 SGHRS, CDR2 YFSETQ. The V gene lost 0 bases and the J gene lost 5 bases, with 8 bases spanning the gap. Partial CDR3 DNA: TGCGCCAGCAGCTTGGGGGCGGGAACTGAA. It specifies CASSLGAGTE. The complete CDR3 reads CASSLGAGTEAFF.

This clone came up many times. The CDR3 DNA, read in part, is TGTGCCTTAACCGTACTGGGCCGGAGCTCCTACAATGAG. This gives the protein CALTVLGRSSYNE. The entire CDR3 protein is CALTVLGRSSYNEQFF. The chain links TRBV30 to TRBJ2-1; D call uncertain. Sequencing ends 3 residues short of the CDR3 end; the germline J gene provides the rest. Germline CDR1 reads GTSNPN; CDR2 reads SVGIG (reference sequence). V was cut by 7 bases and J by 0 bases, with 19 bases left in between. This CDR3 is built from 16 residues.

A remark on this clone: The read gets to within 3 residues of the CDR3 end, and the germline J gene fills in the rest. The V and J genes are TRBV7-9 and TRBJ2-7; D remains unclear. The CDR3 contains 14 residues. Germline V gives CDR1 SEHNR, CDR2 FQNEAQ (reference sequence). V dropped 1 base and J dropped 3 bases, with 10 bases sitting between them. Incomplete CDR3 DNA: TGTGCCAGCAGCTTAGTAGGGCAGGTCTACGAG. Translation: CASSLVGQVYE. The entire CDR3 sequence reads CASSLVGQVYEQYF.

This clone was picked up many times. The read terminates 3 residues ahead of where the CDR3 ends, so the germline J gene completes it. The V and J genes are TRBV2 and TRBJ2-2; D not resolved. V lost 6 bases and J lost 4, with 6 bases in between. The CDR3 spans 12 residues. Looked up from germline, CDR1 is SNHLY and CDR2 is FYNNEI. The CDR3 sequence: CASSPVTGELFF. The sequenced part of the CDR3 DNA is TGTGCCAGCAGCCCCGTCACCGGGGAG.

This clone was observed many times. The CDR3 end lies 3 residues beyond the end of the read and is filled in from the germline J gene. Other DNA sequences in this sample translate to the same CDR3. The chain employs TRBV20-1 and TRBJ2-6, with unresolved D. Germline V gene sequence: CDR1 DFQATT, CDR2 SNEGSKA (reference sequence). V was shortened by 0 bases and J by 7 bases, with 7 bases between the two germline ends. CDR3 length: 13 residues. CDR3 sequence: CSARDLGANVLTF. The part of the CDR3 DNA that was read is TGCAGTGCTAGAGATCTAGGCGCCAACGTC.

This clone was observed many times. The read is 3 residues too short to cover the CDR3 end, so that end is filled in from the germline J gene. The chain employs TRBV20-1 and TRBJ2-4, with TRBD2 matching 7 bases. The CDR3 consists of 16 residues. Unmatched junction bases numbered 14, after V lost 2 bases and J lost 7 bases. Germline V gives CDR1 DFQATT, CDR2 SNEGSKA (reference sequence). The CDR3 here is CSARHPSAGVGNIQYF. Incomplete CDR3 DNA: TGCAGTGCTAGACACCCCTCGGCGGGAGTCGGTAACATT.

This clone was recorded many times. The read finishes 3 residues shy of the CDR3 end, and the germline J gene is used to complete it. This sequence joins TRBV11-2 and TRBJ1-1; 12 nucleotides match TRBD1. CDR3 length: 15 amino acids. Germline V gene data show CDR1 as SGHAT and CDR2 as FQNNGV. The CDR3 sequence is CASSSRSGQGAEAFF. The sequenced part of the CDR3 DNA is TGTGCCAGCAGCTCAAGGTCGGGACAGGGGGCGGAA.

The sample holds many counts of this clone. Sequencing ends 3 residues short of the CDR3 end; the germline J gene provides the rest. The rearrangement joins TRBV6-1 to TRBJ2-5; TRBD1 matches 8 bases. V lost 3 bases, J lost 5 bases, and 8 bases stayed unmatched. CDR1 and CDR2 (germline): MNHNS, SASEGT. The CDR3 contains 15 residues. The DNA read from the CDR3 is TGTGCCAGCAGTGATCCCCAGGGGGCAGGGGAGACC. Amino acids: CASSDPQGAGET. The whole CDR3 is CASSDPQGAGETQYF.

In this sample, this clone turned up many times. The covered CDR3 bases are TGTGCCAGCAGCTGGACAGGGGGCGACCCCGGGGAG. Its translation is CASSWTGGDPGE. The entire CDR3 protein reads CASSWTGGDPGELFF. The V gene is TRBV7-2, the J gene TRBJ2-2, with 11 bases that match TRBD1. The CDR3 end falls 3 residues outside the read, so it is completed with the germline J gene. Trimming took 4 bases from V and 6 from J; bases not matched to a gene: 4. This CDR3 has 15 amino acids. Per the germline V gene, CDR1 is SGHTA and CDR2 is FQGNSA.

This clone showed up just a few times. CDR3 residues: CASSFGEDYGYTF. The part of the CDR3 DNA that was read is TGTGCCAGCAGCTTCGGGGAGGACTATGGC. This chain joins TRBV7-9 and TRBJ1-2; no clear D. The CDR3 extends 3 residues past the end of the read, so its final part is completed from the germline J gene. Germline V gene sequence: CDR1 SEHNR, CDR2 FQNEAQ (reference sequence). This CDR3 is 13 amino acids long. V was cut by 3 bases and J by 3 bases, with 8 bases left in between.

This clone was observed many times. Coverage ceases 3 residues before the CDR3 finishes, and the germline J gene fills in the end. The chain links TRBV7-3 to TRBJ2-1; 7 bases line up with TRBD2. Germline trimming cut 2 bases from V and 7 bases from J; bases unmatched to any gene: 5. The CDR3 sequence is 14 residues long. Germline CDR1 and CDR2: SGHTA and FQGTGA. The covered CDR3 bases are TGTGCCAGCAGCTTAGCGGGAGCGGAGAATGAG. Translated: CASSLAGAENE. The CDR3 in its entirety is CASSLAGAENEQFF.

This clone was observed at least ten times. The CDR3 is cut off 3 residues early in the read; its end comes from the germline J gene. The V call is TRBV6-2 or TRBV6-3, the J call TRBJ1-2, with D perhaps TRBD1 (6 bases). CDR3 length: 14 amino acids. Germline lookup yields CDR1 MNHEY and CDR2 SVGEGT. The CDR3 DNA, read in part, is TGTGCCAGCAGTTCTAGCGGGGGGGCAGATACC. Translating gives CASSSSGGADT. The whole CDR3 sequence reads CASSSSGGADTYTF.

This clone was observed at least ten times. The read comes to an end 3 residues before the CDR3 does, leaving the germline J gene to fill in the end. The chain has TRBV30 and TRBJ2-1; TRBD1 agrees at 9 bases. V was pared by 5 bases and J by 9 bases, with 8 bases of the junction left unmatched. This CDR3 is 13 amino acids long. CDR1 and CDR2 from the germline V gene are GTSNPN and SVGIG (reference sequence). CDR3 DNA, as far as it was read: TGTGCCTGGCTCACAGGGGGCCAGGGTGAG. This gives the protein CAWLTGGQGE. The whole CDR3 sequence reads CAWLTGGQGEQFF.

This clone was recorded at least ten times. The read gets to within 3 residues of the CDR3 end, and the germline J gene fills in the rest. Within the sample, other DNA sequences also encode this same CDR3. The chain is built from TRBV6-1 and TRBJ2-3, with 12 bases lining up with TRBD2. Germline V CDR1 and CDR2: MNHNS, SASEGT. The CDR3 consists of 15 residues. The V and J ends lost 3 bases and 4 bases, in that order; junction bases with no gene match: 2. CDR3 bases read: TGTGCCAGCAGTGAGACTAGCGGGGGACCAGATACG. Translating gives CASSETSGGPDT. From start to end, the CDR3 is CASSETSGGPDTQYF.

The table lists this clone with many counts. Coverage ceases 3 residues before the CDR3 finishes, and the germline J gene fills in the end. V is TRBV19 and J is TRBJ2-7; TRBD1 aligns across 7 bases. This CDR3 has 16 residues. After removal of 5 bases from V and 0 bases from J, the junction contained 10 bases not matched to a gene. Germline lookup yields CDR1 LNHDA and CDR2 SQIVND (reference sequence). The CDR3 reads CASSGGQLRTSYEQYF. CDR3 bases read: TGTGCCAGTAGTGGGGGACAGCTCCGCACCTCCTACGAG.

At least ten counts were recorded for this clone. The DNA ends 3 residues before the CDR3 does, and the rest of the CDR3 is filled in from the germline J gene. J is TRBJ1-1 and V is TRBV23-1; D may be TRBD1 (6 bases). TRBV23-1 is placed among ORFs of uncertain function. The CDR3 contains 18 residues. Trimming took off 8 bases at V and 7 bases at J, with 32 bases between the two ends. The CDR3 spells CASLPPPKRFFRGLEAFF. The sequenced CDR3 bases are TGCGCCAGCCTTCCCCCACCCAAAAGGTTTTTCAGGGGTCTTGAA.

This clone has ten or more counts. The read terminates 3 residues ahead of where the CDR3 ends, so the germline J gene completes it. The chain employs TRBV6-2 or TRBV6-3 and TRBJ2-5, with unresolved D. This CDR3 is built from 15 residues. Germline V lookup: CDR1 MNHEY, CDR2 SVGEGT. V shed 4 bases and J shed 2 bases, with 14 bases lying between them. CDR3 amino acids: CASSSPTLVQETQYF. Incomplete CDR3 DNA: TGTGCCAGCAGTTCACCTACCTTGGTTCAAGAGACC.

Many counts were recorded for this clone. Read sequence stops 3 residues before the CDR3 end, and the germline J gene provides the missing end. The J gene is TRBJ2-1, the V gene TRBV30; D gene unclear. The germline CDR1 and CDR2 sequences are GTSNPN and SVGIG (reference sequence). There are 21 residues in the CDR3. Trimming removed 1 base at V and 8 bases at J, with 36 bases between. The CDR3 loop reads CAWSGWREEGYSPLNIDEQFF. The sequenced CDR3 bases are TGTGCCTGGAGTGGATGGCGCGAGGAAGGCTACTCCCCACTAAACATCGATGAG.